The next 27 T cell receptor beta chains were all read from a single sample in a study of blood T cell repertoires in COVID-19. Clones were sequenced by immunoSEQ multiplex PCR, and TCRdb holds only the in-frame ones, with some missing. The repertoire has 430,000 or so clones, 88% of them found once; the top ten carry 1.2% to 1.5%. What was sequenced was PBMCs or T cells enriched from blood (not recorded which). Receptors originate from a young woman who had been exposed to COVID-19.

The J gene is TRBJ2-7, the V gene TRBV28; 9 nucleotides align to TRBD2. Trimming removed 1 base from V and 0 bases from J; junction bases left unmatched: 7. CDR1 is MDHEN, CDR2 SYDVKM, per germline. The CDR3 length is 17 residues. In nucleotides, the CDR3 is TGTGCCAGCAGTTTATCCTTCAGCGGGAGGAGCTCCTACGAGCAGTACTTC. It specifies CASSLSFSGRSSYEQYF.

J is TRBJ2-7 and V is TRBV7-2; TRBD2 aligns across 13 bases. With 4 bases clipped from V and 6 bases from J, the junction kept 6 bases outside the gene matches. Germline assignment: CDR1 SGHTA and CDR2 FQGNSA. This CDR3 has 15 amino acids. The CDR3 spells CASSSGLAGVSEQYF. CDR3 in DNA: TGTGCCAGCAGCTCCGGACTAGCGGGAGTGAGCGAGCAGTACTTC.

The V and J genes are TRBV30 and TRBJ2-7; no clear D gene. V lost 1 base, J lost 7 bases, and 8 bases lay in between. The CDR3 extends over 11 amino acids. CDR1 and CDR2 (germline): GTSNPN, SVGIG (reference sequence). The CDR3 protein is CAWSAYLEQYF. CDR3 coding DNA: TGTGCCTGGAGTGCTTACTTGGAGCAGTACTTC.

The chain's CDR3 is CATSAGTGSTGELFF. The CDR3 bases are TGTGCCACCAGCGCCGGGACAGGGTCCACCGGGGAGCTGTTTTTT. This sequence joins TRBV15 and TRBJ2-2, with 9 bases identical to TRBD1. The CDR3 has 15 amino acids. Germline lookup yields CDR1 LNHNV and CDR2 YYDKDF (reference sequence). The junction had 5 bases not matched to a gene; V was cut back by 5 bases and J by 4 bases.

The chain carries TRBV29-1 and TRBJ1-3; D possibly corresponds to TRBD1 (6 bases). Germline-derived CDR1 and CDR2 are SQVTM and ANQGSEA. V was trimmed by 4 bases and J by 0 bases, leaving 13 bases between them. The CDR3 is 15 amino acids. In DNA, the CDR3 is TGCAGCGTTGCCCCTCTGGACAGCTCTGGAAACACCATATATTTT. Translated, it gives CSVAPLDSSGNTIYF.

The rearrangement uses TRBV4-1 and TRBJ1-5; a possible D gene is TRBD1 (6 bases). Trimming removed 0 bases at V and 7 bases at J, with 13 bases between. The germline gives CDR1 MGHRA, CDR2 YSYEKL. This CDR3 is built from 15 residues. CDR3 sequence reads: CASSQDGTMGQPQHF. CDR3 DNA sequence: TGCGCCAGCAGCCAAGATGGGACAATGGGGCAGCCCCAGCATTTT.

The J gene is TRBJ1-1, the V gene TRBV4-3; no firm D call. The CDR3 is 14 amino acids. Germline assignment: CDR1 LGHNA and CDR2 YSLEER. Trimming took 1 base from V and 4 from J, leaving 10 bases between them. The CDR3 bases are TGCGCCAGCAGCCAAGTCCCGGGTAGCACTGAAGCTTTCTTT. Amino acid sequence: CASSQVPGSTEAFF.

V and J are TRBV6-5 and TRBJ2-1; 7 nucleotides agree with TRBD2. The CDR3 extends over 13 amino acids. In germline, CDR1 is MNHEY, CDR2 SVGAGI. V was clipped by 8 bases and J by 8 bases; unmatched bases: 9. The CDR3: CASRTPRGDEQFF. For the CDR3, the DNA is TGTGCCAGCCGGACCCCACGGGGGGATGAGCAGTTCTTC.

Comment on this clone: Other nucleotide sequences in the sample specify the same CDR3. This chain joins TRBV27 and TRBJ2-7; 10 bases align to TRBD1. The CDR3 is made up of 14 amino acids. CDR1 and CDR2 from the germline V gene are MNHEY and SMNVEV (reference sequence). V dropped 3 bases and J dropped 3; count of bases not matched to a gene: 2. The chain's CDR3 is CASSLGQGYYEQYF. The CDR3, as DNA: TGTGCCAGCAGTTTGGGACAGGGGTACTACGAGCAGTACTTC.

The CDR3 sequence is CASSIPAAGAHEQFF. In DNA form, the CDR3 reads TGTGCCAGTAGTATACCCGCAGCGGGAGCCCATGAGCAGTTCTTC. The chain uses TRBV19 and TRBJ2-1; 8 bases are shared with TRBD2. Trimming took 2 bases from V and 8 from J; bases not matched to a gene: 8. CDR1 is LNHDA, CDR2 SQIVND, per germline (reference sequence). This CDR3 is built from 15 residues.

The rearrangement joins TRBV11-2 to TRBJ1-5, with D unclear. V lost 1 base and J 5 bases, leaving 6 bases between the germline ends. CDR1 is SGHAT, CDR2 FQNNGV, per germline. The CDR3 extends over 13 amino acids. The CDR3 sequence: CASSLVQDQPQHF. In nucleotides, the CDR3 is TGTGCCAGCAGCTTAGTCCAGGATCAGCCCCAGCATTTT.

Comment on this clone: The identical CDR3 is also encoded by other nucleotide sequences in the sample. CDR3 sequence (DNA): TGTGCCAGCACCAACACAGATACGCAGTATTTT. Encoded protein: CASTNTDTQYF. This rearrangement joins TRBV12-3 or TRBV12-4 to TRBJ2-3; D remains ambiguous. This CDR3 spans 11 amino acids. The V gene lost 7 bases and the J gene lost 2 bases, with 4 bases spanning the gap.

V and J are TRBV7-2 and TRBJ2-5, with TRBD2 matching over 13 bases. J was trimmed by 4 bases and V by 4 bases; bases with no gene match: 12. Germline CDR1 is SGHTA and CDR2 is FQGNSA. CDR3 length: 18 amino acids. CDR3 coding DNA: TGTGCCAGCAGCTCCCGTACTAGCGGGGGGGCCTTGGGAGAGACCCAGTACTTC. Translation: CASSSRTSGGALGETQYF.

The V and J genes are TRBV4-1 and TRBJ2-7; 12 bases align to TRBD2. The CDR3 extends over 16 amino acids. Germline V lookup: CDR1 MGHRA, CDR2 YSYEKL. V was pared by 0 bases and J by 1 base, with 1 base of the junction left unmatched. The CDR3 DNA is TGCGCCAGCAGCCAAGAGACTAGCGGGGGTTCCTACGAGCAGTACTTC. Its protein product is CASSQETSGGSYEQYF.

This clone was seen a few times. This chain connects TRBV10-2 to TRBJ1-2; tentative D call: TRBD1 (5 bases). With 8 bases removed from V and 6 bases from J, the gap between germline ends came to 7 bases. CDR3 size: 10 residues. The V gene's germline CDR1 is WSHSY and CDR2 SAAADI. CDR3 nucleotide sequence: TGCGCCAGCGCGGGGGATGGCTACACCTTC. Translated, it gives CASAGDGYTF.

The chain recombines TRBV3-1 (or the pseudogene TRBV3-2) with TRBJ2-5; TRBD1 might be the D (5 bases). With 0 bases removed from V and 6 bases from J, the gap between germline ends came to 8 bases. In germline, CDR1 is LGHDT, CDR2 YNNKEL (reference sequence). The CDR3 extends over 13 amino acids. The CDR3 DNA reads TGTGCCAGCAGCCAAGATGGGGCAAAGACCCAGTACTTC. This codes for CASSQDGAKTQYF.

The genes are TRBV15 and TRBJ1-5; the D is unclear. The germline V gene has CDR1 LNHNV and CDR2 YYDKDF (reference sequence). The CDR3 totals 16 residues. The V gene lost 1 base and the J gene lost 2 bases, with 12 bases spanning the gap. The CDR3 is CATSRGERAGNQPQHF. DNA of the CDR3: TGTGCCACCAGCAGAGGGGAGAGGGCGGGCAATCAGCCCCAGCATTTT.

This clone was counted only a few times. The chain employs TRBV25-1 and TRBJ2-7, with D tentatively TRBD2 (6 bases). V lost 3 bases and J 1 base, leaving 13 bases between the germline ends. CDR1 and CDR2 (germline): MGHDK, SYGVNS. This CDR3 has 15 residues. CDR3 sequence reads: CASSDPLGGSYEQYF. The CDR3 region has the DNA TGTGCCAGCAGTGACCCCCTGGGGGGTTCCTACGAGCAGTACTTC.

This chain connects TRBV5-4 to TRBJ2-1; TRBD1 agrees at 11 bases. V was clipped by 4 bases and J by 12 bases; unmatched bases: 15. The CDR3 consists of 16 residues. Germline CDR1 SGHNT, CDR2 YYREEE (reference sequence). The CDR3 region is CASSPKTGTGGTRQFF. CDR3 sequence (DNA): TGTGCCAGCAGCCCGAAAACCGGGACAGGGGGAACTCGGCAGTTCTTC.

The CDR3 nucleotides are TGTGCCAGCTTCTATAACAGGGTTGGCTACACCTTC. Translating it yields CASFYNRVGYTF. The J gene is TRBJ1-2, the V gene TRBV28, with D possibly TRBD1 on 6 matching bases. The germline V gene has CDR1 MDHEN and CDR2 SYDVKM. Trimming removed 8 bases from V and 7 bases from J, with 14 bases in between. This CDR3 spans 12 amino acids.

The chain carries TRBV2 and TRBJ1-1, with 8 bases that match TRBD1. Germline CDR1 reads SNHLY; CDR2 reads FYNNEI. The CDR3 consists of 15 residues. V shed 7 bases, J shed 1 base, and the junction held 8 bases outside the gene matches. CDR3 loop: CASKRTGMGNTEAFF. CDR3 DNA: TGTGCCAGCAAACGGACAGGGATGGGGAACACTGAAGCTTTCTTT.

This clone was counted between two and nine times. This chain joins TRBV6-5 and TRBJ2-1; no reliable D call. Trimming took off 0 bases at V and 6 bases at J, with 15 bases between the two ends. The CDR3 extends over 16 amino acids. Germline CDR1 and CDR2: MNHEY and SVGAGI. CDR3: CASSYSRSSPLNEQFF. The DNA for the CDR3 is TGTGCCAGCAGTTACTCGCGCTCCTCCCCCCTCAATGAGCAGTTCTTC.

The chain uses TRBV9 and TRBJ2-2, with a possible D match to TRBD2 (5 bases). Germline V gives CDR1 SGDLS, CDR2 YYNGEE. The CDR3 contains 13 residues. Between the trimmed V and J ends, which lost 4 bases and 6 bases, there was a span of 10 bases. The CDR3 spells CASSPQRAGELFF. CDR3 DNA: TGTGCCAGCAGCCCCCAGAGGGCCGGGGAGCTGTTTTTT.

This clone is a singleton in its sample. CDR3 amino acids: CASSPTGYNSPLHF. The CDR3, as DNA: TGTGCCAGCAGCCCGACAGGGTACAATTCACCCCTCCACTTT. The rearrangement joins TRBV7-2 to TRBJ1-6, with 7 nucleotides matching TRBD1. Germline-derived CDR1 and CDR2 are SGHTA and FQGNSA. Trimming took 5 bases from V and 7 from J; bases not matched to a gene: 5. CDR3 length: 14 residues. The whole variable domain, remainder taken from reference TRBV7-2 and TRBJ1-6, is GAGVSQSPSNKVTEKGKDVELRCDPISGHTALYWYRQSLGQGLEFLIYFQGNSAPDKSGLPSDRFSAERTGGSVSTLTIQRTQQEDSAVYLCASSPTGYNSPLHFGNGTRLTVT.

The chain joins TRBV11-2 to TRBJ1-1; possible D gene TRBD1, 5 bases. Trimming stripped 5 bases from V and 1 base from J, with 11 bases between. The length of the CDR3 is 14 residues. Germline V CDR1 and CDR2: SGHAT, FQNNGV. DNA for the CDR3: TGTGCCAGCAGCCTCGGGGGGACGAACACTGAAGCTTTCTTT. It codes for CASSLGGTNTEAFF.

The chain is built from TRBV28 and TRBJ1-1; D gene unclear. The V gene's germline CDR1 is MDHEN and CDR2 SYDVKM. CDR3 size: 14 residues. V was shortened by 5 bases and J by 5 bases, with 15 bases between the two germline ends. Written as DNA, the CDR3 is TGTGCCAGCAGTCCGGGTCATTCCCCAACTGAAGCTTTCTTT. Translation: CASSPGHSPTEAFF.

This clone was recorded a few times. The chain recombines TRBV25-1 with TRBJ2-1; 9 bases agree with TRBD2. Germline V CDR1 and CDR2: MGHDK, SYGVNS. CDR3 length: 16 residues. V shed 1 base and J 5 bases; nucleotides not matched to a gene: 6. CDR3 nucleotides: TGTGCCAGCAGTGAATGGGCGGGAGGGAGGCACAATGAGCAGTTCTTC. This encodes CASSEWAGGRHNEQFF. The full variable domain, rest sourced from reference TRBV25-1 and TRBJ2-1, is EADIYQTPRYLVIGTGKKITLECSQTMGHDKMYWYQQDPGMELHLIHYSYGVNSTEKGDLSSESTVSRIRTEHFPLTLESARPSHTSQYLCASSEWAGGRHNEQFFGPGTRLTVL.